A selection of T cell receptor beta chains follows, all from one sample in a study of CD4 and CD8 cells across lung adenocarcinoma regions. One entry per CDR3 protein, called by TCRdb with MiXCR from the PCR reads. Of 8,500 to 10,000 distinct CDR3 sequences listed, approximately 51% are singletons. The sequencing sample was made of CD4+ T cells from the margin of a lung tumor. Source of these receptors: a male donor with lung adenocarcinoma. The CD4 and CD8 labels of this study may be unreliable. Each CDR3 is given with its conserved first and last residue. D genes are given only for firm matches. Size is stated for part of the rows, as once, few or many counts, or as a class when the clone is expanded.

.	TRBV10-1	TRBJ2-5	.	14	TGCGCCAGCAGTGAGTCGAGGGGTATGGAGACCCAGTACTTC	CASSESRGMETQYF
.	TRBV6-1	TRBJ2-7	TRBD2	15	TGTGCCAGCAGTGAAGGGCCAGCGGGAGTTTACGAGCAGTACTTC	CASSEGPAGVYEQYF
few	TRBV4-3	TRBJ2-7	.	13	TGCGCCAGCAGCCAAGTTTTTGGCTACGAGCAGTACTTC	CASSQVFGYEQYF
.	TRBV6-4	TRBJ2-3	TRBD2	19	TGTGCCAGCAGTCTCACGGCGGCTAGCGGGGGATGGGGCCCAGATACGCAGTACTTT	CASSLTAASGGWGPDTQYF
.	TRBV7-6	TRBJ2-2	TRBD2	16	TGTGCCAGCAGCTTAGTAGTTAGCGGGTACACCGGGGAGCTGTTTTTT	CASSLVVSGYTGELFF
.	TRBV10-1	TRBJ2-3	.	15	TGCGCCAGCAGTGACCTGGCCAGAGAGGGAGATACGCAGTATTTT	CASSDLAREGDTQYF
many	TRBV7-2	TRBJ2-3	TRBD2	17	TGTGCCAGCAGCTTTAGACGGCTAGCGGGGAACGGAGATACGCAGTATTTT	CASSFRRLAGNGDTQYF
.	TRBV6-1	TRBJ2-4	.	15	TGTGCCAGGACCCCTTGGGGCCTTGACAAAAACATTCAGTACTTC	CARTPWGLDKNIQYF
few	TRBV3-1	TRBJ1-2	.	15	TGTGCCAGCAAACCGGGACTCAAGTCTCTCGTTGGCTACACCTTC	CASKPGLKSLVGYTF
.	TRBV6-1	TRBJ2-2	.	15	TGTGCCAGCAGGGATCCGGGACGGGGCACCGGTGCGCTGTTTTTT	CASRDPGRGTGALFF
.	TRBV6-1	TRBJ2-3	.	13	TGTGCCAGCAGTGCCCGCCCCGGTCATACGCAGTATTTT	CASSARPGHTQYF
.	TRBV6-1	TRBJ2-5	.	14	TGTGCCAGCAGAACATCAGGGGGAGGAGAGACCCAGTACTTC	CASRTSGGGETQYF
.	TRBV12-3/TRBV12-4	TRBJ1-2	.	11	TGTGCCAGCAGTTTGGGGGTCGACTACACCTTC	CASSLGVDYTF
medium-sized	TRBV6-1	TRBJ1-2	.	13	TGTGCCGGGCGGACAGATTGGGACTATGGCTACACCTTC	CAGRTDWDYGYTF
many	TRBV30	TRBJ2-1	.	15	TGTGCCTGGAGTCCCCTGGAGGGCCCTTACAATGAGCAGTTCTTC	CAWSPLEGPYNEQFF
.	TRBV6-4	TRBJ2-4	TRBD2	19	TGTGCCAGCAGTCTCACGGGGGCTACGGGGGGGTCGGGCAAAAACATTCAGTACTTC	CASSLTGATGGSGKNIQYF
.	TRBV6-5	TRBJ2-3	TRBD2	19	TGTGCCAGCAGTTCCACCGGAGTCTCGGGGGGGCGAGCCACAGATACGCAGTATTTC	CASSSTGVSGGRATDTQYF
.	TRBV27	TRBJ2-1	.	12	TGTGCCAGCAGTTACCTAGGCAATGAGCAGTTCTTC	CASSYLGNEQFF